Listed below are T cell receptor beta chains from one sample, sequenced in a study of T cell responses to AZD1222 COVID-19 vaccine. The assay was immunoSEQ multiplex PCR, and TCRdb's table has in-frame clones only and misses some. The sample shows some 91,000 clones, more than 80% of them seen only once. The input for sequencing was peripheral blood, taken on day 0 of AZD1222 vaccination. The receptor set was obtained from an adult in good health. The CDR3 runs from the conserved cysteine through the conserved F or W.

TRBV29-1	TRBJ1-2	CSVEGLASNYGYTF
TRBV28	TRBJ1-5	CASRDRGHQPQHF
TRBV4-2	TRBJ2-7	CASSQGTSGMSSYEQYF
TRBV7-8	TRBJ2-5	CASSLYETQYF
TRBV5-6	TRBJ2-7	CASSYGTGAEQYF
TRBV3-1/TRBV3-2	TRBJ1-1	CASSPSGTGGVVNTEAFF
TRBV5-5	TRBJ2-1	CASSLGGTNEQFF
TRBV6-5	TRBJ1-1	CASSYRQANTEAFF
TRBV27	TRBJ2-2	CASSLDYGELFF
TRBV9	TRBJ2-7	CASSVRPSQGTSYEQYF
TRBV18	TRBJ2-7	CASSPSRDRGREQYF
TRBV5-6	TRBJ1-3	CASSLQGAISGNTIYF
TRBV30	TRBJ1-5	CAWSAGQGGNQPQHF